Below, 6 T cell receptor beta chains from the same sample are listed, as sequenced in a study of shared clonotypes between healthy human individuals. Profiled with immunoSEQ multiplex PCR; TCRdb holds only in-frame clones, not every one. Of 2 million to 2.5 million clones listed, approximately 95% are singletons. CD45RO-negative, CCR7-selected cells formed the naive CD8 fraction, which excluded terminally differentiated effector memory CD45RA+ cells. Source material: naive CD8+ T cells sorted from blood. These receptor sequences come from a man aged 18-30 years in good health.

The chain carries TRBV10-3 and TRBJ2-1; no clear D gene. V was shortened by 0 bases and J by 0 bases, with 6 bases between the two germline ends. This CDR3 contains 15 residues. Germline CDR1 and CDR2: ENHRY and SYGVKD. The CDR3 nucleotides are TGTGCCATCAGTGAGTCGGGCTTCTCCTACAATGAGCAGTTCTTC. Translated: CAISESGFSYNEQFF.

The V call is TRBV5-4, the J call TRBJ1-1; no reliable D call. Germline CDR1 SGHNT, CDR2 YYREEE (reference sequence). V was clipped by 3 bases and J by 4 bases, with 22 bases between them. This CDR3 spans 17 amino acids. CDR3 residues: CASSSSPLRGSVTEAFF. The CDR3 DNA sequence: TGTGCCAGCAGCTCCAGCCCCCTTCGGGGTTCCGTCACTGAAGCTTTCTTT.

DNA of the CDR3: TGTGCCAGCAGTCAGCAGTACCAAGAGACCCAGTACTTC. It is translated as CASSQQYQETQYF. The V and J genes are TRBV25-1 and TRBJ2-5; D gene unclear. Germline CDR1 reads MGHDK; CDR2 reads SYGVNS. The length of the CDR3 is 13 residues. Deletions cut 5 bases from V and 0 bases from J, with 7 bases between.

The rearrangement uses TRBV10-3 and TRBJ2-7, with D unclear. Germline CDR1 is ENHRY and CDR2 is SYGVKD. Trimming removed 4 bases at V and 2 bases at J, with 6 bases between. The CDR3 sequence is 12 residues long. DNA for the CDR3: TGTGCCATCAGTGGGGCCCCCTACGAGCAGTACTTC. Translating gives CAISGAPYEQYF.

The rearrangement joins TRBV13 to TRBJ2-7, with TRBD2 matching over 8 bases. From germline, CDR1 is PRHDT and CDR2 FYEKMQ (reference sequence). The CDR3 totals 16 residues. Trimming cost V 5 bases and J 0 bases; bases outside gene matches: 9. CDR3 region: CASSQKGREGSYEQYF. The CDR3 DNA reads as TGTGCCAGCAGCCAAAAGGGCCGGGAGGGCTCCTACGAGCAGTACTTC. The full variable domain, its missing parts supplied by reference TRBV13 and TRBJ2-7, is AAGVIQSPRHLIKEKRETATLKCYPIPRHDTVYWYQQGPGQDPQFLISFYEKMQSDKGSIPDRFSAQQFSDYHSELNMSSLELGDSALYFCASSQKGREGSYEQYFGPGTRLTVT.

The chain employs TRBV19 and TRBJ2-3, with 10 bases matching TRBD2. V lost 7 bases to trimming and J lost 3 bases; unmatched junction nucleotides: 4. The CDR3 loop spans 14 amino acids. CDR1 and CDR2 from the germline V gene are LNHDA and SQIVND (reference sequence). The CDR3 DNA sequence: TGTGCCAGTACCAGCGGGGGGGCAACAGATACGCAGTATTTT. Its translation: CASTSGGATDTQYF.